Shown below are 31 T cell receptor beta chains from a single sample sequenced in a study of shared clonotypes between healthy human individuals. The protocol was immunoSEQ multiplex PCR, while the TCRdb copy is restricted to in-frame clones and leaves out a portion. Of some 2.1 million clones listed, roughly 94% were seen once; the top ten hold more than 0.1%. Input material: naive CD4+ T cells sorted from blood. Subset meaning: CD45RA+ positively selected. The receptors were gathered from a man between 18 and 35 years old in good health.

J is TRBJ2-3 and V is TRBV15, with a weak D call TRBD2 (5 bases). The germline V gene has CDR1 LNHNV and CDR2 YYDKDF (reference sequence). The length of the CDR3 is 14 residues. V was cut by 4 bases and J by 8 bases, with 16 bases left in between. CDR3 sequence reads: CATSKRERSPTQYF. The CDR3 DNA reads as TGTGCCACCAGCAAGCGTGAGCGGAGTCCTACGCAGTATTTT.

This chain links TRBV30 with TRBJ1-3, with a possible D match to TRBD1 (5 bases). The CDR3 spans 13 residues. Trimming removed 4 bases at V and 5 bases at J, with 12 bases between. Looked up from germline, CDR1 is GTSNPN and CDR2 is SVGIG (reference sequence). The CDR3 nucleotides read TGTGCCTGGATACCGGGGGGAAGAAACACCATATATTTT. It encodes CAWIPGGRNTIYF.

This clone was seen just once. This CDR3 reads CASSSSPSTDTQYF. The CDR3 DNA reads TGTGCCAGCAGCTCCTCTCCCAGCACAGATACGCAGTATTTT. J is TRBJ2-3 and V is TRBV7-2; D gene unclear. V dropped 4 bases and J dropped 0 bases, with 8 bases sitting between them. The length of the CDR3 is 14 residues. CDR1 SGHTA and CDR2 FQGNSA come from the germline V gene.

The CDR3: CASSNRDRQETQYF. CDR3 DNA: TGCGCCAGCAGCAACCGGGACCGTCAAGAGACCCAGTACTTC. The V call is TRBV4-1, the J call TRBJ2-5; D could derive from TRBD1 or TRBD2 (5 bases each). The CDR3 is made up of 14 amino acids. Trimming removed 5 bases at V and 2 bases at J, with 12 bases between. Germline V gene sequence: CDR1 MGHRA, CDR2 YSYEKL.

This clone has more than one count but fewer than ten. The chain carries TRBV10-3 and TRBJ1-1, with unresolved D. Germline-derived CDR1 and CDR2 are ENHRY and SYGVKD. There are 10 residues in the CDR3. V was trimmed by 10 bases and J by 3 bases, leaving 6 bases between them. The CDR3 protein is CATRDTEAFF. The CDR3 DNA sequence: TGTGCCACGAGGGACACTGAAGCTTTCTTT.

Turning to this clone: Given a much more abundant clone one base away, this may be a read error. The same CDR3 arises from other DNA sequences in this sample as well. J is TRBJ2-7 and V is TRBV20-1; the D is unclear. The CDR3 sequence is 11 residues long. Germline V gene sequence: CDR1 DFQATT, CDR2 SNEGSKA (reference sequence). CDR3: CSASRDGEQYF. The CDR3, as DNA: TGCAGCGCTAGTAGGGATGGCGAGCAGTACTTC.

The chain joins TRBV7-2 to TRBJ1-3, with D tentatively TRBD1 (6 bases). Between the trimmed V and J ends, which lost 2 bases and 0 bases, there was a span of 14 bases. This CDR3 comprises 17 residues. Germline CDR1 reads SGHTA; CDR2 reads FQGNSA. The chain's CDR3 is CASSLRGGSFSGNTIYF. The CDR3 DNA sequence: TGTGCCAGCAGCTTACGTGGGGGCTCCTTCTCTGGAAACACCATATATTTT.

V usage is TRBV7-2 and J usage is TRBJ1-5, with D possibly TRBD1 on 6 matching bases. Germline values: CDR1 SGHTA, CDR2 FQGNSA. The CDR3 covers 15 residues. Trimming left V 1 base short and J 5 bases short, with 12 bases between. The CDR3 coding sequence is TGTGCCAGCAGCTTAGGAGGGACAACTCATCAGCCCCAGCATTTT. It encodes CASSLGGTTHQPQHF.

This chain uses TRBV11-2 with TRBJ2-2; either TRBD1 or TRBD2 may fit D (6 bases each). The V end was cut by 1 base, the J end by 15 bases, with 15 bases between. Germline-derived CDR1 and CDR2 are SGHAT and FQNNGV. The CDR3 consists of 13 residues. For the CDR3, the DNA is TGTGCCAGCAGCTTAGGCCCGGGGGCAAAGGTGTTTTTT. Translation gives CASSLGPGAKVFF.

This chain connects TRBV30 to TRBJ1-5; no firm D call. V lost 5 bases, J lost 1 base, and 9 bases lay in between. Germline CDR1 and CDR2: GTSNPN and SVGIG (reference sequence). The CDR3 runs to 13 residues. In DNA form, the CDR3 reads TGTGCCTGGGCTCATGAGAGCAATCAGCCCCAGCATTTT. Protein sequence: CAWAHESNQPQHF.

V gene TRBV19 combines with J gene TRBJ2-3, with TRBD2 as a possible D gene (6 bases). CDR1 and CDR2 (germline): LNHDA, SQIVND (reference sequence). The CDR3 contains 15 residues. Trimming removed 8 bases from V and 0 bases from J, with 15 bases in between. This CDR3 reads CASDTGVPSTDTQYF. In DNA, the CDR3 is TGTGCCAGTGATACGGGGGTACCTAGCACAGATACGCAGTATTTT.

CDR3 coding DNA: TGTGCCAGCTCACCACTACCGGGACAGGGGGGCGAGCAGTACTTC. Its translation: CASSPLPGQGGEQYF. This sequence joins TRBV18 and TRBJ2-7; 11 bases are shared with TRBD1. Germline loops: CDR1 KGHSH, CDR2 LQKENI. Germline trimming cut 1 base from V and 6 bases from J; bases unmatched to any gene: 5. The CDR3 is 15 residues long.

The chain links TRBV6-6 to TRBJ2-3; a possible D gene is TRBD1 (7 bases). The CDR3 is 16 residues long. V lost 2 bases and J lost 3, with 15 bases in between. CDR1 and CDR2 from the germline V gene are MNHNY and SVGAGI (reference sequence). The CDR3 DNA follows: TGTGCCAGCAGTTACCCTCGCCAGGGGGGAACAGATACGCAGTATTTT. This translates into CASSYPRQGGTDTQYF.

CDR3 DNA sequence: TGTGCCAGCAGGGGAGCGGGGGGGGCCGACAATGAGCAGTTCTTC. As protein: CASRGAGGADNEQFF. This rearrangement joins TRBV6-1 to TRBJ2-1; 10 bases line up with TRBD2. V shed 6 bases and J 5 bases; nucleotides not matched to a gene: 7. This CDR3 is 15 amino acids long. Germline loops: CDR1 MNHNS, CDR2 SASEGT.

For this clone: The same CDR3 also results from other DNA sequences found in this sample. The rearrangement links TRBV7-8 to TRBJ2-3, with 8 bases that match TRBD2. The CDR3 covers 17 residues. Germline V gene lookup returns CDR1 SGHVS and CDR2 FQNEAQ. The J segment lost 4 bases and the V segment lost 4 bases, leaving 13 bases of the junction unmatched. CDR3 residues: CASSSQGFLAGPDTQYF. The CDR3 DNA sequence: TGTGCCAGCAGCTCCCAGGGGTTCCTAGCGGGCCCAGATACGCAGTATTTT.

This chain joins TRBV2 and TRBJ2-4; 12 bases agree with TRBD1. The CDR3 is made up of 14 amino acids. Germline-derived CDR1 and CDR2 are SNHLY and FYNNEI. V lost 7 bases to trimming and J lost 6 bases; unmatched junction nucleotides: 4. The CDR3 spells CASMRDRGRNIQYF. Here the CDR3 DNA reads TGTGCCAGCATGAGGGACAGGGGGCGAAACATTCAGTACTTC.

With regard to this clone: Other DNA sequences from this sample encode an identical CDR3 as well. The CDR3 DNA reads TGCAGCGCCGGACAGGGGGCTTACGAGCAGTACTTC. Translated: CSAGQGAYEQYF. The chain links TRBV29-1 to TRBJ2-7; the match to TRBD1 covers 11 bases. V was clipped by 7 bases and J by 4 bases; unmatched bases: 3. Germline CDR1 SQVTM, CDR2 ANQGSEA. The CDR3 extends over 12 amino acids.

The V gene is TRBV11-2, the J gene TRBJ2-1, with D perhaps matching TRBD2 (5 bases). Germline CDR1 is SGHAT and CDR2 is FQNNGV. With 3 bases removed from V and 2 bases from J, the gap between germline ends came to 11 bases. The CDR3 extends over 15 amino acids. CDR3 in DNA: TGTGCCAGCAGCTTGTCGAGGGTGGCCTACAATGAGCAGTTCTTC. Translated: CASSLSRVAYNEQFF.

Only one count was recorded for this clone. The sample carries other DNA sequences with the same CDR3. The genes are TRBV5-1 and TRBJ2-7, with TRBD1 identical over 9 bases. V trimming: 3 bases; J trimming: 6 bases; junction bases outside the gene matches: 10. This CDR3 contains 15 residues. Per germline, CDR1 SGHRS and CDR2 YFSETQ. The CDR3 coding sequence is TGCGCCAGCAGCTCCACGCCGGGACAGGGCAGCGAGCAGTACTTC. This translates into CASSSTPGQGSEQYF.

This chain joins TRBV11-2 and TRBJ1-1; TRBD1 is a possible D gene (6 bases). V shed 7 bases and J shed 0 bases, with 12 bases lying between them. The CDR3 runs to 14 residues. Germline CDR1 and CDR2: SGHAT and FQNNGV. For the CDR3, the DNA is TGTGCCAGCACCCCAGGGGACATGAACACTGAAGCTTTCTTT. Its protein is CASTPGDMNTEAFF.

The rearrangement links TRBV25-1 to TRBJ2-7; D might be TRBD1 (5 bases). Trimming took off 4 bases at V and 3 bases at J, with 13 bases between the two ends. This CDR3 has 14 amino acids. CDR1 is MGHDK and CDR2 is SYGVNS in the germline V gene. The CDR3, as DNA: TGTGCCAGCAGTGCGCTAGACAGAGACTACGAGCAGTACTTC. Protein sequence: CASSALDRDYEQYF.

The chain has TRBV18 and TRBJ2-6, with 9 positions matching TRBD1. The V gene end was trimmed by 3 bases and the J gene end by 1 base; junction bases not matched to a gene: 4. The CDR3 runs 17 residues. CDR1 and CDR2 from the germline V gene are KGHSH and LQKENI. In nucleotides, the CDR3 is TGTGCCAGCTCACCCCCGGGACAGGGTTCTGGGGCCAACGTCCTGACTTTC. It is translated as CASSPPGQGSGANVLTF.

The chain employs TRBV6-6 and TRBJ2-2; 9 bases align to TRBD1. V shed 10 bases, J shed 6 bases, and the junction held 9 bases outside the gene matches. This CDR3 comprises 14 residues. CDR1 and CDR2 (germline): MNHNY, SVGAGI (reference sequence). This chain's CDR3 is CATEQGASSGELFF. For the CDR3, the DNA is TGTGCCACCGAACAGGGGGCGAGTTCCGGGGAGCTGTTTTTT.

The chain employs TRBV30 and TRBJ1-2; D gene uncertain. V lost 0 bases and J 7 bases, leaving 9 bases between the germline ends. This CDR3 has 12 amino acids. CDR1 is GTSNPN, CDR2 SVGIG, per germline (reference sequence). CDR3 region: CAWSVHQVGYTF. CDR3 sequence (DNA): TGTGCCTGGAGTGTACACCAAGTTGGCTACACCTTC.

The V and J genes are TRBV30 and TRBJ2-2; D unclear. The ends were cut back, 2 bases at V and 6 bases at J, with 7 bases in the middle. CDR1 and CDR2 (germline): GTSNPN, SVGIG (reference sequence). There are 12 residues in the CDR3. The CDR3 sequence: CAWSRAPGELFF. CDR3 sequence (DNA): TGTGCCTGGAGTAGGGCCCCCGGGGAGCTGTTTTTT.

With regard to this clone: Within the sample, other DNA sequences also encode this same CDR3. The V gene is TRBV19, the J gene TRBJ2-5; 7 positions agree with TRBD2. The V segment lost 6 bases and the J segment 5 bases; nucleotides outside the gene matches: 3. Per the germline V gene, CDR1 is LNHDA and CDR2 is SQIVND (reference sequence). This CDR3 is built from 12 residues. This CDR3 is CASSRGGETQYF. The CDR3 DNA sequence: TGTGCCAGTAGCCGGGGAGGGGAGACCCAGTACTTC. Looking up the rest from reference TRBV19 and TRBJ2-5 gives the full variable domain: DGGITQSPKYLFRKEGQNVTLSCEQNLNHDAMYWYRQDPGQGLRLIYYSQIVNDFQKGDIAEGYSVSREKKESFPLTVTSAQKNPTAFYLCASSRGGETQYFGPGTRLLVL.

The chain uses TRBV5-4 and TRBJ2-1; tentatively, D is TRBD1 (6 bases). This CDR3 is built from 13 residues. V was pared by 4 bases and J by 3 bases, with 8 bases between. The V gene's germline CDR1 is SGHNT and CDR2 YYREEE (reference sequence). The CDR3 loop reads CASSAQGYNEQFF. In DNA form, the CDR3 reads TGTGCCAGCAGCGCACAGGGCTACAATGAGCAGTTCTTC.

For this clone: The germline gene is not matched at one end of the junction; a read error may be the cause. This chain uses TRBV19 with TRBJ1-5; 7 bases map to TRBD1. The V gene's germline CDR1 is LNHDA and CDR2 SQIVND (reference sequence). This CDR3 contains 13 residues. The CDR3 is CASSIAYGQALDF. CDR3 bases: TGTGCCAGTAGTATAGCCTACGGACAGGCGTTGGATTTT.

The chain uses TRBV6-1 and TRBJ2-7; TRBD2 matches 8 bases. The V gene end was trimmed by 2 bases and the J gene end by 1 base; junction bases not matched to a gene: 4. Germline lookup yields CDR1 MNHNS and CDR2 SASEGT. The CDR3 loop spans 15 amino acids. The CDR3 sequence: CASSEQAGVSYEQYF. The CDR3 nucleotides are TGTGCCAGCAGTGAACAAGCGGGGGTATCCTACGAGCAGTACTTC.

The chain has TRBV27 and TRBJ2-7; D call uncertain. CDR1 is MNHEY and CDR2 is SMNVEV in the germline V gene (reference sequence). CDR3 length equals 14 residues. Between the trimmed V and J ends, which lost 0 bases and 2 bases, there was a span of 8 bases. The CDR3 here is CASSLSYPAYEQYF. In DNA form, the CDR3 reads TGTGCCAGCAGTTTATCGTACCCTGCCTACGAGCAGTACTTC.

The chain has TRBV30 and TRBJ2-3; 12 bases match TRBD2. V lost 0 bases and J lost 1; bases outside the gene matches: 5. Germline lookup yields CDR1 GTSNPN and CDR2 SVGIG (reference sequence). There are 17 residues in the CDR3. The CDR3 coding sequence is TGTGCCTGGAGTGTCACCCGGACTAGCGGGGGCACAGATACGCAGTATTTT. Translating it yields CAWSVTRTSGGTDTQYF.